These 11 T cell receptor beta chains share one sample of origin, sequenced in a study of neoadjuvant nivolumab and ipilimumab in lung cancer. Repertoires were generated with immunoSEQ multiplex PCR, while TCRdb's copy carries only in-frame clones and drops some. The table records some 13,000 clones, 65% to 75% of them present only once. The sample in question was peripheral blood, obtained after neoadjuvant nivolumab, alone or with ipilimumab, at or shortly before surgery. The receptors come from an adult with non-small cell lung cancer.

This clone occurred a few times. This chain joins TRBV11-2 and TRBJ1-5; 7 bases align to TRBD1. Germline CDR1 reads SGHAT; CDR2 reads FQNNGV. The CDR3 covers 13 residues. V lost 2 bases and J lost 5; bases outside the gene matches: 0. CDR3 protein: CASSLQGDQPQHF. DNA for the CDR3: TGTGCCAGCAGCTTACAGGGGGATCAGCCCCAGCATTTT.

This chain joins TRBV11-2 and TRBJ1-2; no firm D call. Germline CDR1 and CDR2: SGHAT and FQNNGV. The V end lost 5 bases, the J end lost 8 bases, and 12 bases lay between the germline ends. This CDR3 comprises 12 residues. The CDR3 region is CASSPQPGGYTF. CDR3 in DNA: TGTGCCAGCAGCCCCCAGCCGGGGGGCTACACCTTC.

CDR3 in DNA: TGTGCCAGCAGCCGCGGACAGCTCGCTGGAAACACCATATATTTT. This gives the protein CASSRGQLAGNTIYF. This chain uses TRBV6-5 with TRBJ1-3; D possibly corresponds to TRBD1 (6 bases). The CDR3 is 15 amino acids. Germline V gene lookup returns CDR1 MNHEY and CDR2 SVGAGI. V lost 6 bases to trimming and J lost 2 bases, with 14 bases between them.

This clone was picked up one time. The CDR3: CASSSGTGGNEQFF. CDR3 nucleotides: TGCGCCAGCAGCTCAGGGACAGGGGGGAATGAGCAGTTCTTC. V is TRBV5-1 and J is TRBJ2-1; TRBD1 aligns across 11 bases. CDR1 is SGHRS and CDR2 is YFSETQ in the germline V gene. The CDR3 has 14 residues. With V trimmed by 3 bases and J by 7 bases, 3 bases remained unmatched. Using reference TRBV5-1 and TRBJ2-1 for the parts outside the CDR3, the full variable domain is KAGVTQTPRYLIKTRGQQVTLSCSPISGHRSVSWYQQTPGQGLQFLFEYFSETQRNKGNFPGRFSGRQFSNSRSEMNVSTLELGDSALYLCASSSGTGGNEQFFGPGTRLTVL.

The chain couples TRBV18 to TRBJ2-5, with D hard to call. CDR3 length equals 13 residues. Deletions cut 1 base from V and 5 bases from J, with 8 bases between. Per germline, CDR1 KGHSH and CDR2 LQKENI. CDR3 sequence reads: CASSPRLEETQYF. Here the CDR3 DNA reads TGTGCCAGCTCACCACGCCTAGAGGAGACCCAGTACTTC.

The V and J genes are TRBV10-2 and TRBJ1-1, with D hard to call. Germline values: CDR1 WSHSY, CDR2 SAAADI. Trimming shortened V by 3 bases and J by 4 bases, and 9 bases separated the two germline ends. The CDR3 length is 13 residues. CDR3 protein: CASSDSVSTEAFF. CDR3 nucleotide sequence: TGCGCCAGCAGTGACTCGGTGAGCACTGAAGCTTTCTTT.

The genes are TRBV18 and TRBJ2-4; TRBD1 matches at 9 bases. Unmatched junction bases numbered 12, after V lost 8 bases and J lost 7 bases. The germline CDR1 and CDR2 sequences are KGHSH and LQKENI. CDR3 length: 15 residues. CDR3 sequence reads: CASGLQGAPGNIQYF. Here the CDR3 DNA reads TGTGCCAGCGGATTACAGGGGGCACCGGGCAACATTCAGTACTTC.

This chain connects TRBV6-1 to TRBJ2-1; D not resolved. The ends were cut back, 5 bases at V and 6 bases at J, with 11 bases in the middle. The CDR3 length is 13 residues. Germline assignment: CDR1 MNHNS and CDR2 SASEGT. The chain's CDR3 is CASSSWTLNEQFF. In DNA form, the CDR3 reads TGTGCCAGCAGTTCTTGGACCCTCAATGAGCAGTTCTTC.

The V call is TRBV9, the J call TRBJ1-1; D not certain. The germline V gene encodes CDR1 SGDLS and CDR2 YYNGEE. V lost 0 bases and J lost 2, with 11 bases in between. The CDR3 covers 15 residues. This chain's CDR3 is CASSVAHRFNTEAFF. CDR3 nucleotide sequence: TGTGCCAGCAGCGTAGCTCACAGATTTAACACTGAAGCTTTCTTT.

This clone was seen only once. V and J are TRBV11-2 and TRBJ2-3; D is perhaps TRBD1 (7 bases). V lost 5 bases, J lost 3 bases, and 12 bases lay in between. Germline CDR1 is SGHAT and CDR2 is FQNNGV. This CDR3 has 14 amino acids. DNA of the CDR3: TGTGCCAGCAGCGGCGGGACAGCAACAGATACGCAGTATTTT. It encodes CASSGGTATDTQYF.

This clone was counted a single time. The chain combines TRBV6-6 with TRBJ1-2, with 9 nucleotides matching TRBD1. The V and J ends lost 6 bases and 6 bases, in that order; junction bases with no gene match: 5. Germline CDR1 MNHNY, CDR2 SVGAGI (reference sequence). The CDR3 runs to 13 residues. CDR3 in amino acids: CASRTGTGNGYTF. In DNA form, the CDR3 reads TGTGCCAGCAGGACCGGGACAGGGAATGGCTACACCTTC.